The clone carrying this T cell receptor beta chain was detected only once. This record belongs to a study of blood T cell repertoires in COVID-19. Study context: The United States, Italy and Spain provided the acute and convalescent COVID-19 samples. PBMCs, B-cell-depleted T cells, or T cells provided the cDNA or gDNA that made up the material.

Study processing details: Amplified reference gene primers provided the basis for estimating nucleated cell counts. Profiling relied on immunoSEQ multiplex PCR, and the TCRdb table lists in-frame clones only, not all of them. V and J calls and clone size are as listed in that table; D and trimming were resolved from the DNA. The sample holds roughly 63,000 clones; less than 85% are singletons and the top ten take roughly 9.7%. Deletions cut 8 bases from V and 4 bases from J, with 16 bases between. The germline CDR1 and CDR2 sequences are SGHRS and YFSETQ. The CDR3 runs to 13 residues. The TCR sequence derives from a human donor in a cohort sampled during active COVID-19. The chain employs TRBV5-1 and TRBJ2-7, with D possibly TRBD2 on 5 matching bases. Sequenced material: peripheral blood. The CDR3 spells CASTRLPGYEQYF. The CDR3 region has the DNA TGCGCCAGTACACGACTGCCGGGGTACGAGCAGTACTTC.